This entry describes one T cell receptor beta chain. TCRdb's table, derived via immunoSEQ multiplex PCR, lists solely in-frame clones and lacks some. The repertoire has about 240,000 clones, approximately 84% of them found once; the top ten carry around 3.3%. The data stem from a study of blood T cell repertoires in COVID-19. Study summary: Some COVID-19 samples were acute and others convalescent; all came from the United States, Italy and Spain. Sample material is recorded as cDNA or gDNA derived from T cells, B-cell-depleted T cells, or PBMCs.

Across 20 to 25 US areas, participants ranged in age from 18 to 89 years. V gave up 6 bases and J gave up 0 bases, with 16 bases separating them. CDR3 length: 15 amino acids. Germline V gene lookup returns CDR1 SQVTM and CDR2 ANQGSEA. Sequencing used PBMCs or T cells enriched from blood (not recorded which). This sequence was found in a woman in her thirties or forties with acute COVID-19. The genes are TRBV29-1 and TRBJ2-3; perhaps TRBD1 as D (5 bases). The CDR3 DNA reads TGCAGCGTAAATCATGGGGCTGCTAGCACAGATACGCAGTATTTT. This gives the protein CSVNHGAASTDTQYF.